The present entry profiles one TCR beta chain with its context. Antigen: not known. These data belong to a study of response to subunit inactivated influenza vaccine. Notes on the study in general: Authors suggested that a seasonal influenza vaccination recruits few new T cells each time.

CDR3 length: 16 amino acids. Germline V gives CDR1 SGHAT, CDR2 FQNNGV. Trimming took off 5 bases at V and 4 bases at J, with 18 bases between the two ends. TCRdb processed the RT-PCR reads anew with MiXCR; each CDR3 protein has one entry. This repertoire shows about 300,000 distinct CDR3 sequences, around 20% found once; its top ten account for 10% to 13%. The source was PBMCs from blood, collected 21 months after vaccination. The clonotype comes from a man aged 45 to 70 who received an inactivated influenza vaccine. The chain couples TRBV11-2 to TRBJ2-1; D possibly corresponds to TRBD1 (6 bases). The CDR3 coding sequence is TGTGCCAGCAGCGACTCGGTCTGGGGGCGTTACAATGAGCAGTTCTTC. Its protein is CASSDSVWGRYNEQFF.